The T cell receptor beta chain under discussion was sequenced for a study of control samples from healthy donors and cancer patients (dated by TCRdb to the early 2020s). Trimming removed 5 bases from V and 2 bases from J, leaving 16 bases between the germline ends. The CDR3 covers 15 residues, taking in both the cysteine and the phenylalanine. Only the CDR3 DNA is retained, 45 bases long and in frame from the first base. Per the germline V gene (reference sequence), MNHEY is the CDR1 and SMNVEV is the CDR2. To note about this clone: Its antigen remains unidentified.

Libraries were constructed by the immunoSEQ multiplex PCR assay. TCRdb limited this immuneACCESS table to in-frame rearrangements with V and J called. A share of clones is missing; checked studies link under half to unresolved V genes, and the rest is unexplained. The table for this sample records fewer than 250,000 clones. Of the sample, roughly 2% falls within the top ten clones. Sequencing was done on a sample of blood. The clonotype was recovered from a woman younger than 45 in good health. The rearrangement combines TRBV27 with TRBJ2-7, with the D gene call left open. In nucleotide form, the sequence is TGTGCCAGCAGTCCGCTCAAGCTTCCCCCCTACGAGCAGTACTTC. Translated, it gives CASSPLKLPPYEQYF.